This T cell receptor beta chain was recovered during a study of shared clonotypes between healthy human individuals. On the study more broadly: Plates per donor: three CD4 naive, three CD4 memory, two CD8 naive, one CD8 memory.

Profiled with immunoSEQ multiplex PCR; TCRdb holds only in-frame clones, not every one. The sample includes roughly 1,000,000 clones, about 84% seen only once; the top ten take about 0.52%. Losses at the gene ends were 5 bases for V and 3 bases for J; bases not matched to a gene: 9. Germline CDR1 MDHEN, CDR2 SYDVKM. The CDR3 runs 15 residues. As regards this clone: Antigen unknown.

Study-level points and caveats: Generation probability values for non-shared clonotypes were lower than those for clonotypes shared by all four donors. Across a handful of donors, naive CD4 shared around 5%, naive CD8 approximately 3.5%, memory CD4 roughly 2.5%, memory CD8 0.4%. Limited genetic and exposure-history diversity came from having few donors.

Material: memory CD4+ T cells from PBMCs. Subset in this sample: CD45RA-negative fraction. The chain links TRBV28 to TRBJ2-7, with 8 bases aligning to TRBD1. This sequence was found in a man aged 18 to 29 in good health. Some clones in this sample may be carry-over from other donors' samples. The CDR3 nucleotides read TGTGCCAGCAGTATCACGGACAGGGTGGGCTACGAGCAGTACTTC. Translated: CASSITDRVGYEQYF.